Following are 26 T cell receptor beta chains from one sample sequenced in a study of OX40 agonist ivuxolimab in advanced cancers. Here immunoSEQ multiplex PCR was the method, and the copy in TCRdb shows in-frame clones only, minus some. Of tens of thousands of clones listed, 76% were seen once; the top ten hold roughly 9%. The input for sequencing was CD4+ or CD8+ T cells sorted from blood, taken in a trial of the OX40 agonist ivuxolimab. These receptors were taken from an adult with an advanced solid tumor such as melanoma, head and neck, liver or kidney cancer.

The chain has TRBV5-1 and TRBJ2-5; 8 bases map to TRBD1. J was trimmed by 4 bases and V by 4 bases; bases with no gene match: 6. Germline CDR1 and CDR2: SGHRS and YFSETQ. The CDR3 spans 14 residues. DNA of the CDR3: TGCGCCAGCAGCAAAGGACAGGGTTCAGAGACCCAGTACTTC. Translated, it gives CASSKGQGSETQYF.

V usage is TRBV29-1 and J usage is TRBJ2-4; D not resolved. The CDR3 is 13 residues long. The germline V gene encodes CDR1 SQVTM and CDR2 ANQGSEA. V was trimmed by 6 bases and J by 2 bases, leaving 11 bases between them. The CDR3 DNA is TGCAGCGTGACGGATCCGTCCAAAAACATTCAGTACTTC. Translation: CSVTDPSKNIQYF.

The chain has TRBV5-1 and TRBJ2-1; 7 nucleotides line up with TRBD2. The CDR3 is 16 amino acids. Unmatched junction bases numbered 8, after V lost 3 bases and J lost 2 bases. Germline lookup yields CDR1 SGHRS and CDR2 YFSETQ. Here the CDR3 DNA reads TGCGCCAGCAGCTCCCCCGGGGGGAAGGCCTACAATGAGCAGTTCTTC. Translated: CASSSPGGKAYNEQFF.

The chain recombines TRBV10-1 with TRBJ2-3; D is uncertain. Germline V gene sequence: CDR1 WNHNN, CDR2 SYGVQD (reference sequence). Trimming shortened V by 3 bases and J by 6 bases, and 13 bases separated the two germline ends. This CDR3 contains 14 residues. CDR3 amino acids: CASSDGRAWDTQYF. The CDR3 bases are TGCGCCAGCAGTGACGGCCGGGCGTGGGATACGCAGTATTTT.

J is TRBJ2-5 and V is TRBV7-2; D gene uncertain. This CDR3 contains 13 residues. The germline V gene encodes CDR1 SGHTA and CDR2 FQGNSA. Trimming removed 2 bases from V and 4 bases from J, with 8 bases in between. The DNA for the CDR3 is TGTGCCAGCAGCTTATTTCCCCCAGAGACCCAGTACTTC. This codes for CASSLFPPETQYF.

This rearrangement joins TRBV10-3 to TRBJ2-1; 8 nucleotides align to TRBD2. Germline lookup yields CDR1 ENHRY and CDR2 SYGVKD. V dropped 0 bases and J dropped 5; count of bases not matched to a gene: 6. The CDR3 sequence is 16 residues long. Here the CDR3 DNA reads TGTGCCATCAGTGAGTCCCGGACTAGCTATGACAATGAGCAGTTCTTC. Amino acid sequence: CAISESRTSYDNEQFF.

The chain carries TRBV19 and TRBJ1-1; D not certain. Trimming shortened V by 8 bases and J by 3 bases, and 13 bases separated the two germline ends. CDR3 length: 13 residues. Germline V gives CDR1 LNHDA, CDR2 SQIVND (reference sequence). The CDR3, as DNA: TGTGCCAGTGCCCCGTGGAGGGACACTGAAGCTTTCTTT. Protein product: CASAPWRDTEAFF.

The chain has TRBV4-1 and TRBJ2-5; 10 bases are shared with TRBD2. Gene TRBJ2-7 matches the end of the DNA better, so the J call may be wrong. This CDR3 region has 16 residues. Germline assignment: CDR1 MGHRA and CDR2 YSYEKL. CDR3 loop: CASSLVPAGGPHEQYF. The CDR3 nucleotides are TGCGCCAGCAGCCTCGTCCCAGCGGGGGGGCCGCACGAGCAGTACTTC.

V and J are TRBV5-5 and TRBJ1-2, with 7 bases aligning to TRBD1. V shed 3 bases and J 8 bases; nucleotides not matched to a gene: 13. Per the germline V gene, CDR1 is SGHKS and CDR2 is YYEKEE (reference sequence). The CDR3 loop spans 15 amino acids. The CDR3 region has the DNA TGTGCCAGCAGCTACTACTTACAGGGGTGGGACGGCTACACCTTC. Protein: CASSYYLQGWDGYTF.

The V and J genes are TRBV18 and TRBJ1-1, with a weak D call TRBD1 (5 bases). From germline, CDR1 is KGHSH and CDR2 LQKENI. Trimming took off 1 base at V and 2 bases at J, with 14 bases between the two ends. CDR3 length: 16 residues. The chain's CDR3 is CASSPLPLGDNTEAFF. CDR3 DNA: TGTGCCAGCTCACCACTCCCCCTGGGGGACAACACTGAAGCTTTCTTT.

CDR3 region: CASSIVTGNTLNTEAFF. The CDR3 DNA sequence: TGTGCCAGTAGTATAGTGACAGGTAATACGTTGAACACTGAAGCTTTCTTT. The rearrangement uses TRBV19 and TRBJ1-1; possibly TRBD1 for D (6 bases). Germline V lookup: CDR1 LNHDA, CDR2 SQIVND (reference sequence). The CDR3 runs to 17 residues. Trimming took 1 base from V and 0 from J, leaving 15 bases between them.

CDR3 region: CASSQGGETQYF. In DNA form, the CDR3 reads TGTGCCAGCAGTCAGGGAGGAGAGACCCAGTACTTC. The chain combines TRBV7-9 with TRBJ2-5, with D perhaps matching TRBD2 (6 bases). The CDR3 length is 12 residues. Trimming shortened V by 6 bases and J by 4 bases, and 9 bases separated the two germline ends. Germline CDR1 reads SEHNR; CDR2 reads FQNEAQ (reference sequence).

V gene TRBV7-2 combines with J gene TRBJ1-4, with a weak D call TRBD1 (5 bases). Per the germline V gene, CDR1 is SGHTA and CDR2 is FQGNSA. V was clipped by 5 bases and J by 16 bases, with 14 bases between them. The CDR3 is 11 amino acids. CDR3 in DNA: TGTGCCAGCAGCCAAGAGGGGAGTACGTTTTTT. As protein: CASSQEGSTFF.

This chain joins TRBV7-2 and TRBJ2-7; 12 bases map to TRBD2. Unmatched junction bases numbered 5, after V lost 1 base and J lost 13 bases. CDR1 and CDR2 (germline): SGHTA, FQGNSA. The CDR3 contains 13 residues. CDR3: CASSLGLAGDHYF. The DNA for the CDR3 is TGTGCCAGCAGCTTAGGACTAGCGGGGGACCACTACTTC.

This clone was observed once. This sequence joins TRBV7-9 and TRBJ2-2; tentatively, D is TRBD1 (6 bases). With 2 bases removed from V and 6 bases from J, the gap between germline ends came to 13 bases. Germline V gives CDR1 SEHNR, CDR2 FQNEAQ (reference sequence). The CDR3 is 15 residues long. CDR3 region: CASSLTGSSPGELFF. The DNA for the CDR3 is TGTGCCAGCAGCTTAACAGGGAGTAGTCCCGGGGAGCTGTTTTTT.

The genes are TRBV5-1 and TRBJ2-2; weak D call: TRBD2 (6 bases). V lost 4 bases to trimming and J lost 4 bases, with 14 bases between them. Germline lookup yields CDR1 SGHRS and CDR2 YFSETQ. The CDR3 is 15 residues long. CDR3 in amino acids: CASSLRDWSTGELFF. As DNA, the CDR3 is TGCGCCAGCAGCCTCCGGGACTGGAGCACCGGGGAGCTGTTTTTT. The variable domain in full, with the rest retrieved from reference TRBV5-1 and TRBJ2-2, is KAGVTQTPRYLIKTRGQQVTLSCSPISGHRSVSWYQQTPGQGLQFLFEYFSETQRNKGNFPGRFSGRQFSNSRSEMNVSTLELGDSALYLCASSLRDWSTGELFFGEGSRLTVL.

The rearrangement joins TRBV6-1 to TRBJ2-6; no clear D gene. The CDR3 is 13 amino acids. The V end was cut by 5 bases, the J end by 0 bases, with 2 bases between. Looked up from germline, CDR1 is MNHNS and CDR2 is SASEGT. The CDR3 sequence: CASSLSGANVLTF. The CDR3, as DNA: TGTGCCAGCAGTCTCTCTGGGGCCAACGTCCTGACTTTC.

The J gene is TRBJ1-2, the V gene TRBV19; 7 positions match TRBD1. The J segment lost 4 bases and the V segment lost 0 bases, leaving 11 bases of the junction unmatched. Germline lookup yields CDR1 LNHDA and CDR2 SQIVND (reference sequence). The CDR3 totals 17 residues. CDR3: CASSIDHSTGYAYGYTF. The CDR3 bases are TGTGCCAGTAGTATAGACCACTCGACAGGGTATGCCTATGGCTACACCTTC.

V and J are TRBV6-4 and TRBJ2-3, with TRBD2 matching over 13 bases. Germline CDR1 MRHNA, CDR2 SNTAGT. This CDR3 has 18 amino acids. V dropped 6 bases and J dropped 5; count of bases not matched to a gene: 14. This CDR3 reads CASSPGTSGTTGLDTQYF. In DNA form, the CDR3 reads TGTGCCAGCAGCCCTGGGACTAGCGGGACCACCGGATTAGATACGCAGTATTTT.

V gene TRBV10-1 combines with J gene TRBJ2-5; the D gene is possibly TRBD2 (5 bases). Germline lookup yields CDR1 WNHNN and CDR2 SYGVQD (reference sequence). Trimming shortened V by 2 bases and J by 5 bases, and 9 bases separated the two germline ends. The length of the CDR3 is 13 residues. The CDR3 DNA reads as TGCGCCAGCAGTGAGGCCCCGGGGGAGACCCAGTACTTC. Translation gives CASSEAPGETQYF.

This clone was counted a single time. CDR3 nucleotide sequence: TGTGCCAGCAGTGTACAGGGGTGGACCTACGAGCAGTACTTC. Translation: CASSVQGWTYEQYF. J is TRBJ2-7 and V is TRBV5-6; 7 nucleotides line up with TRBD1. Looked up from germline, CDR1 is SGHDT and CDR2 is YYEEEE. This CDR3 has 14 amino acids. The junction had 7 bases not matched to a gene; V was cut back by 5 bases and J by 2 bases.

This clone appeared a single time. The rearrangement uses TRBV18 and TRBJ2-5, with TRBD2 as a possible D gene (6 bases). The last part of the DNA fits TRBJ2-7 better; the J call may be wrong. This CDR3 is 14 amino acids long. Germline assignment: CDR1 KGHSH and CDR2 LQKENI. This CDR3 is CASSPEAGIYEQYF. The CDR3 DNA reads TGTGCCAGCTCACCCGAGGCGGGGATCTACGAGCAGTACTTC.

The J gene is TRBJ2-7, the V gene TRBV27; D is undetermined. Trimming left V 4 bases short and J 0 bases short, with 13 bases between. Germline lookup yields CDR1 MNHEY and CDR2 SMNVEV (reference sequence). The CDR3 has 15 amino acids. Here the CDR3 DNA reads TGTGCCAGCAGTTCCCTGGGAACCGGCTCCTACGAGCAGTACTTC. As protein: CASSSLGTGSYEQYF.

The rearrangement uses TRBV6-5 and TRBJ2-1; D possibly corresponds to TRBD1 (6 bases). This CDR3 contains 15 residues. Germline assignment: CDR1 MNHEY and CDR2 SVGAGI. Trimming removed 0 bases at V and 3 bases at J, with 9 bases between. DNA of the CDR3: TGTGCCAGCAGTTACTCGTGGGGACACTACAATGAGCAGTTCTTC. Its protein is CASSYSWGHYNEQFF.

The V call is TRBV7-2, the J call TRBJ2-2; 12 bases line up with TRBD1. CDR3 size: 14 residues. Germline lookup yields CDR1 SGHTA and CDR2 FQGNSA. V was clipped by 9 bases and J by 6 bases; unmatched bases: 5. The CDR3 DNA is TGTGCCAGTAACCGGGACAGGGGGCCCGGGGAGCTGTTTTTT. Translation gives CASNRDRGPGELFF. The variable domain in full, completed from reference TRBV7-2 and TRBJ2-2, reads GAGVSQSPSNKVTEKGKDVELRCDPISGHTALYWYRQSLGQGLEFLIYFQGNSAPDKSGLPSDRFSAERTGGSVSTLTIQRTQQEDSAVYLCASNRDRGPGELFFGEGSRLTVL.

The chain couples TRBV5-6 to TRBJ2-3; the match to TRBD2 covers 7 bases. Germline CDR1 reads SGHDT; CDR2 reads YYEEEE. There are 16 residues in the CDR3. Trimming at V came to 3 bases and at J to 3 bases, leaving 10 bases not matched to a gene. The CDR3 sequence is CASSSRGRGMTDTQYF. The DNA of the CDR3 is TGTGCCAGCAGCTCGCGTGGGCGGGGGATGACAGATACGCAGTATTTT. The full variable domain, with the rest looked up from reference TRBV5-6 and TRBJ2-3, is DAGVTQSPTHLIKTRGQQVTLRCSPKSGHDTVSWYQQALGQGPQFIFQYYEEEERQRGNFPDRFSGHQFPNYSSELNVNALLLGDSALYLCASSSRGRGMTDTQYFGPGTRLTVL.